This T cell receptor beta chain was observed in a study of Tregs in tolerant kidney transplant recipients. Overall study context: Related graft donors supplied nonmyeloablative bone marrow transplants, and mixed chimerism was transient.

Study-wide results and caveats: Validation in larger populations is needed because few patients were studied. Antigen-driven expansion was suggested because donor-specific Tregs expanded more than all Tregs in tolerant patients.

Germline V gene sequence: CDR1 LNHDA, CDR2 SQIVND (reference sequence). The CDR3 is 13 amino acids. Between the trimmed V and J ends, which lost 6 bases and 4 bases, there was a span of 12 bases. Unstimulated Tregs (CD4+CD25+CD127-) and CD4+CD25- non-Tregs were sorted from PBMCs. About this clone: Antigen specificity is unknown.

Generated by immunoSEQ multiplex PCR, the TCRdb table keeps only in-frame clones and is missing some. The data contain over 85,000 clones, under 95% of them seen just once; the ten biggest clones take up 0.46%. Sequenced material: CD4+ T cells from blood, taken before the transplant. The clonotype was recovered from a human donor who received a combined kidney and bone marrow transplant. The genes are TRBV19 and TRBJ1-1, with a tentative D call TRBD1 (6 bases). CDR3 sequence: CASRPPRGTEAFF. The CDR3 nucleotides read TGTGCCAGTAGACCACCCAGGGGCACTGAAGCTTTCTTT.